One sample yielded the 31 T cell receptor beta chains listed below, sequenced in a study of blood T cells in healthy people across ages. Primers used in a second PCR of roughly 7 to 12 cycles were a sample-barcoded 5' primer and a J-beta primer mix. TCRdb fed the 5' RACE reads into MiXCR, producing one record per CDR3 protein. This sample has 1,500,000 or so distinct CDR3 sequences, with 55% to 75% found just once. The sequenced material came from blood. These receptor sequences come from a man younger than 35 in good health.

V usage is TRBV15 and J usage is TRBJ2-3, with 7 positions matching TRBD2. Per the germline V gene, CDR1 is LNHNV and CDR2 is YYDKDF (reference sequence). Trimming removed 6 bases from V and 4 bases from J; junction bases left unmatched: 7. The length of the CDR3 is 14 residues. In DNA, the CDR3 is TGTGCCACCAGATCCAGCGGGGACGCAGATACGCAGTATTTT. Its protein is CATRSSGDADTQYF.

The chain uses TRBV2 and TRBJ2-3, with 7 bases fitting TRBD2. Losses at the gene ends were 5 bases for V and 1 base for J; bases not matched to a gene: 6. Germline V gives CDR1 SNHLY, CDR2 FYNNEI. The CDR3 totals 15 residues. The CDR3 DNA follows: TGTGCCAGCAGTACGGAGCGGGGACGCACAGATACGCAGTATTTT. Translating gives CASSTERGRTDTQYF.

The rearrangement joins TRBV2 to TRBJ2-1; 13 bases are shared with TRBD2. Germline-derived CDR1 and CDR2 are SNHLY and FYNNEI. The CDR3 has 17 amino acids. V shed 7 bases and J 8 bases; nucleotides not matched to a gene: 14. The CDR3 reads CASTHYGTSGKRDEQFF. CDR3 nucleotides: TGTGCCAGCACCCACTACGGGACTAGCGGGAAAAGGGATGAGCAGTTCTTC.

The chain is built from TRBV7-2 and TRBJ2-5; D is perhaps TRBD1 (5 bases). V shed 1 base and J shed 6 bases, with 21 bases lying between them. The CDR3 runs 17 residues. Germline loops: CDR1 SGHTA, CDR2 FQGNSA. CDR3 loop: CASSLVSDRWGGKTQYF. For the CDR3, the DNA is TGTGCCAGCAGCTTAGTTTCCGACCGTTGGGGCGGAAAGACCCAGTACTTC.

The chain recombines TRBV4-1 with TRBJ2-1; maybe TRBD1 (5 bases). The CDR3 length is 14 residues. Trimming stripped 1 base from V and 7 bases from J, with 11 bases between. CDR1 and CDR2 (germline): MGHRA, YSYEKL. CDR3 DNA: TGCGCCAGCAGCCAAGTGGGGCAAGGGAATGAGCAGTTCTTC. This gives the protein CASSQVGQGNEQFF.

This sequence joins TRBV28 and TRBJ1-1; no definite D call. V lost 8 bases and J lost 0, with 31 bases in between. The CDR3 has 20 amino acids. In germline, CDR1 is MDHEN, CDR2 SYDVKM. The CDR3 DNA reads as TGTGCCAGCGGAGACCCTCGGGCAGTGGGAAAGTTCGGGATGAACACTGAAGCTTTCTTT. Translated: CASGDPRAVGKFGMNTEAFF.

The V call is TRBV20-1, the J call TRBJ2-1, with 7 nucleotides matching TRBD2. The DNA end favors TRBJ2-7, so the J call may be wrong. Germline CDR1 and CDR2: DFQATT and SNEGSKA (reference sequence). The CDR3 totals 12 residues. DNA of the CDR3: TGCAGTGCTCAGCGGGGCTACAATGAGCAGTACTTC. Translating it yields CSAQRGYNEQYF.

Here the CDR3 DNA reads TGTGCCAGCAGCCCTTCGGATGGGCGGACCGGGGAGCTGTTTTTT. It is translated as CASSPSDGRTGELFF. This chain links TRBV27 with TRBJ2-2; no reliable D call. Germline V gene sequence: CDR1 MNHEY, CDR2 SMNVEV (reference sequence). CDR3 length equals 15 residues. Trimming shortened V by 6 bases and J by 5 bases, and 16 bases separated the two germline ends.

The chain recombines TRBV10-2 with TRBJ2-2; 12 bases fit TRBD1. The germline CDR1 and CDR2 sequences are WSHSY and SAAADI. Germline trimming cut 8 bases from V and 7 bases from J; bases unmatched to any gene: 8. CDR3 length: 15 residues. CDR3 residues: CASGPGTGGVGELFF. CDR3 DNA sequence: TGCGCCAGCGGCCCAGGGACAGGGGGCGTCGGGGAGCTGTTTTTT.

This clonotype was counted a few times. The CDR3 sequence: CASSTSGGLETQYF. CDR3 nucleotides: TGTGCCAGCAGCACAAGCGGGGGGTTAGAGACCCAGTACTTC. The chain recombines TRBV7-8 with TRBJ2-5; 9 positions agree with TRBD2. The CDR3 spans 14 residues. V trimming: 5 bases; J trimming: 4 bases; junction bases outside the gene matches: 5. Germline-derived CDR1 and CDR2 are SGHVS and FQNEAQ.

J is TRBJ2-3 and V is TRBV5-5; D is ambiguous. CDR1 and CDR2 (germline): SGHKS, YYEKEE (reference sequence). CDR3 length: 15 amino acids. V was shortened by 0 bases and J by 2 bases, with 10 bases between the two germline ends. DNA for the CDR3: TGTGCCAGCAGCTTGGAAGGGATACCCACAGATACGCAGTATTTT. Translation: CASSLEGIPTDTQYF. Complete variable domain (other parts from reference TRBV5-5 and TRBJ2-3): DAGVTQSPTHLIKTRGQQVTLRCSPISGHKSVSWYQQVLGQGPQFIFQYYEKEERGRGNFPDRFSARQFPNYSSELNVNALLLGDSALYLCASSLEGIPTDTQYFGPGTRLTVL.

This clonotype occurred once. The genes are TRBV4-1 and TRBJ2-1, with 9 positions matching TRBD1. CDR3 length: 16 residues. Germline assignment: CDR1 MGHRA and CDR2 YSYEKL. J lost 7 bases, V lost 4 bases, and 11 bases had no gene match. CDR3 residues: CASSPRGVTGGNEQFF. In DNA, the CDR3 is TGCGCCAGCAGCCCCAGGGGCGTGACAGGGGGTAATGAGCAGTTCTTC.

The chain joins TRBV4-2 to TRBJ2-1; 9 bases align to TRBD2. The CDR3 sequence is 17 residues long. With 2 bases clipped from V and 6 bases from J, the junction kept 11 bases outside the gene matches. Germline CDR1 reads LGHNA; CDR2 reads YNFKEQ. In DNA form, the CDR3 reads TGTGCCAGCAGCCAATGGCGGGAGGGTGTTCAGAGCAATGAGCAGTTCTTC. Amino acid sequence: CASSQWREGVQSNEQFF.

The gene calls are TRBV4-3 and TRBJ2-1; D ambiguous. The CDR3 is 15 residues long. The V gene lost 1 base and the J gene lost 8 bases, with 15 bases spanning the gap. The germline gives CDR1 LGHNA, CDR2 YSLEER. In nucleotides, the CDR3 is TGCGCCAGCAGCCAAGGCTTTCCAGGCGGCCATGAGCAGTTCTTC. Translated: CASSQGFPGGHEQFF.

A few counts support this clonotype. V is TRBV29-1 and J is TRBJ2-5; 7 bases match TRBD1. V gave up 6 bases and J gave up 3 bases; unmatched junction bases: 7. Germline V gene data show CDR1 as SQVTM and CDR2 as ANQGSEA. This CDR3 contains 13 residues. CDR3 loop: CSVTRQGKETQYF. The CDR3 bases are TGCAGCGTCACGAGACAGGGCAAAGAGACCCAGTACTTC.

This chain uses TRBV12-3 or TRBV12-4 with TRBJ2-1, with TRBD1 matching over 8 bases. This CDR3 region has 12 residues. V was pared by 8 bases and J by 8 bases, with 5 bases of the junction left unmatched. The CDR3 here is CASGQGFYEQFF. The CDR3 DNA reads TGTGCCAGCGGACAGGGATTTTATGAGCAGTTCTTC.

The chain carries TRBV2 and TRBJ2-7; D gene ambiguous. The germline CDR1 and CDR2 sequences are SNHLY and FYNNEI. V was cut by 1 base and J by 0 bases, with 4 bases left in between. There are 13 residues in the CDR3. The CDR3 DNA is TGTGCCAGCAGTGAAGGGGTCTCCTACGAGCAGTACTTC. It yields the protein CASSEGVSYEQYF.

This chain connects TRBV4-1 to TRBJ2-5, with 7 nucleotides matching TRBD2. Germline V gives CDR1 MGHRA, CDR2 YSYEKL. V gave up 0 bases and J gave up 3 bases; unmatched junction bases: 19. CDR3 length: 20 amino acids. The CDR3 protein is CASSQDGGARGVGTKETQYF. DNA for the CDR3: TGCGCCAGCAGCCAAGATGGAGGAGCGAGGGGTGTCGGGACTAAAGAGACCCAGTACTTC.

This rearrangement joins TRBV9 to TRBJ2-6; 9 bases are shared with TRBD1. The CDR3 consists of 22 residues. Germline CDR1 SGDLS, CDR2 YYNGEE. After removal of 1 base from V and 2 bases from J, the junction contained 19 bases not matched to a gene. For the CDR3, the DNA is TGTGCCAGCAGCGTACAACGGACAGGGGAGAAACAAAGCGGGCCTGGGGCCAACGTCCTGACTTTC. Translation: CASSVQRTGEKQSGPGANVLTF.

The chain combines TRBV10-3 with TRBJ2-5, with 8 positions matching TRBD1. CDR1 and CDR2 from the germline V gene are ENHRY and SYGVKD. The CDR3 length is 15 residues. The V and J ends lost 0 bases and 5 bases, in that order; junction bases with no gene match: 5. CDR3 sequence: CAISESDRAIETQYF. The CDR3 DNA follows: TGTGCCATCAGTGAGTCGGACAGGGCAATCGAGACCCAGTACTTC.

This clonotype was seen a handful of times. The CDR3 region is CASRGTLDEQFF. CDR3 DNA: TGTGCCAGCCGGGGTACTCTCGATGAGCAGTTCTTC. The chain carries TRBV6-1 and TRBJ2-1; possible D gene TRBD2, 5 bases. This CDR3 has 12 amino acids. V shed 8 bases and J shed 8 bases, with 13 bases lying between them. CDR1 MNHNS and CDR2 SASEGT come from the germline V gene.

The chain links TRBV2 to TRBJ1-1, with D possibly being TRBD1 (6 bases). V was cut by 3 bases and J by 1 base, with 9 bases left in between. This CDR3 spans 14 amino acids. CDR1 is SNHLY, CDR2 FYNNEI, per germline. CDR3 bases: TGTGCCAGCAGTGACGAAGGGGGGAACACTGAAGCTTTCTTT. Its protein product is CASSDEGGNTEAFF.

The chain's CDR3 is CASGERNQPQHF. CDR3 nucleotide sequence: TGTGCCAGCGGTGAGAGGAATCAGCCCCAGCATTTT. This chain uses TRBV7-2 with TRBJ1-5, with D uncertain. The ends were cut back, 8 bases at V and 4 bases at J, with 9 bases in the middle. The CDR3 covers 12 residues. Per the germline V gene, CDR1 is SGHTA and CDR2 is FQGNSA.

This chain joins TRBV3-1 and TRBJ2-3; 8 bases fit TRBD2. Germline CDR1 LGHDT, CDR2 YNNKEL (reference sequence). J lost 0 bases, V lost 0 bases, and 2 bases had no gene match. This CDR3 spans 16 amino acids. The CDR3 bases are TGTGCCAGCAGCCAAGACGTAGCGGGGAGCACAGATACGCAGTATTTT. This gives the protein CASSQDVAGSTDTQYF.

CDR3 sequence (DNA): TGTGCCACCAGCACCAAGAGAGGAGGTACCTACGAGCAGTACTTC. Translation gives CATSTKRGGTYEQYF. The V gene is TRBV15, the J gene TRBJ2-7, with D possibly matching TRBD2 (5 bases). Germline CDR1 and CDR2: LNHNV and YYDKDF (reference sequence). The CDR3 contains 15 residues. The V gene lost 4 bases and the J gene lost 2 bases, with 15 bases spanning the gap.

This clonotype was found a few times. CDR3 sequence reads: CASGGPISTDTQYF. The DNA for the CDR3 is TGTGCCAGCGGGGGACCAATTAGCACAGATACGCAGTATTTT. V usage is TRBV6-2 or TRBV6-3 and J usage is TRBJ2-3; D is possibly TRBD1 or TRBD2 (5 bases each). CDR1 is MNHEY and CDR2 is SVGEGT in the germline V gene. V was trimmed by 8 bases and J by 0 bases, leaving 12 bases between them. This CDR3 comprises 14 residues.

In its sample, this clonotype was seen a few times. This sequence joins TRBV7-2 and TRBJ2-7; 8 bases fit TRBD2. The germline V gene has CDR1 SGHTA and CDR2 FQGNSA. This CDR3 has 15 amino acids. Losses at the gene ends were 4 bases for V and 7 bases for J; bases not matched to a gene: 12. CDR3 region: CASSSQSGGPREQYF. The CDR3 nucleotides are TGTGCCAGCAGCTCACAGAGCGGGGGACCGAGAGAGCAGTACTTC.

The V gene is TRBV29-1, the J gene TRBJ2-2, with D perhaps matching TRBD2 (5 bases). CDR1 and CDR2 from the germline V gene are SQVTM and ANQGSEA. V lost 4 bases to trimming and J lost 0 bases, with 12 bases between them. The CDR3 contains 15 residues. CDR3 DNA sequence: TGCAGCGTTGCTGGACTGAGCGCGAACACCGGGGAGCTGTTTTTT. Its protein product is CSVAGLSANTGELFF.

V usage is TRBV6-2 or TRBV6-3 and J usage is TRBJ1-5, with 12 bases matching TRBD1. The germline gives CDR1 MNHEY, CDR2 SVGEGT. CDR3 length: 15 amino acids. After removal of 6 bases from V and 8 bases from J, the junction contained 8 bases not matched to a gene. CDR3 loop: CASSSGDRGRKPQHF. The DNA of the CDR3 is TGTGCCAGCAGCTCAGGGGACAGGGGGCGGAAGCCCCAGCATTTT.

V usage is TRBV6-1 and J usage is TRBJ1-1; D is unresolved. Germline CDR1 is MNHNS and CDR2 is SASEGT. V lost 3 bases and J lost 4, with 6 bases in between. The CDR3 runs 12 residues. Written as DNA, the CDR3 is TGTGCCAGCAGTGACGGATTCACTGAAGCTTTCTTT. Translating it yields CASSDGFTEAFF.

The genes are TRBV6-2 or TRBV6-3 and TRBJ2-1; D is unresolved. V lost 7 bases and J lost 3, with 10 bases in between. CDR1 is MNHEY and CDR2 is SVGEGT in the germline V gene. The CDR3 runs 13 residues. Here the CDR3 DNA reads TGTGCCAGCACGCCCAGTCTCTACAATGAGCAGTTCTTC. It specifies CASTPSLYNEQFF.